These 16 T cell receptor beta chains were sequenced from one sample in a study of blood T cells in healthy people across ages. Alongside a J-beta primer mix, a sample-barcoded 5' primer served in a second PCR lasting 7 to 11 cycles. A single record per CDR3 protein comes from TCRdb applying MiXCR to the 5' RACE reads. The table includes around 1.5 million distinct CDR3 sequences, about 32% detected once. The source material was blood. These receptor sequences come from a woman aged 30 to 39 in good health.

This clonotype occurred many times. CDR3 coding DNA: TGTGCCATCAGTGGGCAGACAGGGGGTCAGAGTTCCGAGCAGTACTTC. Protein product: CAISGQTGGQSSEQYF. The V and J genes are TRBV10-3 and TRBJ2-7, with 9 bases aligning to TRBD1. V lost 4 bases, J lost 6 bases, and 13 bases stayed unmatched. Looked up from germline, CDR1 is ENHRY and CDR2 is SYGVKD. The CDR3 has 16 amino acids.

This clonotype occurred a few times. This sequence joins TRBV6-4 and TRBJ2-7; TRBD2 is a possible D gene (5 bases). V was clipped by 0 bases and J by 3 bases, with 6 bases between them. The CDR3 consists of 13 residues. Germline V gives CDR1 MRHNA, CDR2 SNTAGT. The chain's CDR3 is CASSDSEGYEQYF. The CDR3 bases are TGTGCCAGCAGTGACTCAGAGGGCTACGAGCAGTACTTC.

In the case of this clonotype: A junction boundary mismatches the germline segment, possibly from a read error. DNA of the CDR3: TGTGCCAGCAGTTCGGGGGGATTAGGAGGCTACACCTTC. Protein product: CASSSGGLGGYTF. This chain uses TRBV5-1 with TRBJ1-2; possibly TRBD1 for D (5 bases). CDR1 is SGHRS and CDR2 is YFSETQ in the germline V gene. The CDR3 is 13 amino acids.

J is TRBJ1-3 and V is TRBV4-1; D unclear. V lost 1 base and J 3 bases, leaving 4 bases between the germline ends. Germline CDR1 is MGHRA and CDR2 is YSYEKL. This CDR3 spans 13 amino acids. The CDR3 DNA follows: TGCGCCAGCAGCCAAGCTTATGGAAACACCATATATTTT. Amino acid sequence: CASSQAYGNTIYF.

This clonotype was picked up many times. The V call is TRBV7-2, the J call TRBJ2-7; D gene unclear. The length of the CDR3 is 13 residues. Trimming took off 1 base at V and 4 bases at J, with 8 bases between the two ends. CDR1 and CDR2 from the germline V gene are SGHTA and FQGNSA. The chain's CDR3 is CASSLELGYEQYF. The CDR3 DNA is TGTGCCAGCAGCTTAGAGTTGGGTTACGAGCAGTACTTC.

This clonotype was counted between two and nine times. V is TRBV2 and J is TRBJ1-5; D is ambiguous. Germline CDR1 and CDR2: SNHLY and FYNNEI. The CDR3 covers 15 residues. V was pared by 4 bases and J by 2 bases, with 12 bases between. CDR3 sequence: CASSGGSSGNQPQHF. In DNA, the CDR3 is TGTGCCAGCAGTGGAGGTTCGAGCGGCAATCAGCCCCAGCATTTT. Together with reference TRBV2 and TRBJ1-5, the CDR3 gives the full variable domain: EPEVTQTPSHQVTQMGQEVILRCVPISNHLYFYWYRQILGQKVEFLVSFYNNEISEKSEIFDDQFSVERPDGSNFTLKIRSTKLEDSAMYFCASSGGSSGNQPQHFGDGTRLSIL.

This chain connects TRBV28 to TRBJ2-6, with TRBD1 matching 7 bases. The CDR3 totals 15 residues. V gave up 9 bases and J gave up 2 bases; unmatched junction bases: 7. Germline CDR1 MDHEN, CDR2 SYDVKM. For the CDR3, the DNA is TGTGCCAGTAATGACAGGGATACTGGGGCCAACGTCCTGACTTTC. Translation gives CASNDRDTGANVLTF.

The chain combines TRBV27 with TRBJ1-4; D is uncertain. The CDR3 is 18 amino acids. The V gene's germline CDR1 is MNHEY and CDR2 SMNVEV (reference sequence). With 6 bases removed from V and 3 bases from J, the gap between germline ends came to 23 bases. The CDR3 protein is CASSILRGSIPANEKLFF. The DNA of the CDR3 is TGTGCCAGCAGCATTCTCCGGGGTAGTATACCAGCTAATGAAAAACTGTTTTTT.

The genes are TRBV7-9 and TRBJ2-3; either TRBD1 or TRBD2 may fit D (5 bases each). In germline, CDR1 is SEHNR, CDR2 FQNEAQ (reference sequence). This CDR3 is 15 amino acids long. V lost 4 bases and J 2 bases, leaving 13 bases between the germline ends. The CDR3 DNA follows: TGTGCCAGCAGCTCAGGAAGGGGAGACACAGATACGCAGTATTTT. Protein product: CASSSGRGDTDTQYF.

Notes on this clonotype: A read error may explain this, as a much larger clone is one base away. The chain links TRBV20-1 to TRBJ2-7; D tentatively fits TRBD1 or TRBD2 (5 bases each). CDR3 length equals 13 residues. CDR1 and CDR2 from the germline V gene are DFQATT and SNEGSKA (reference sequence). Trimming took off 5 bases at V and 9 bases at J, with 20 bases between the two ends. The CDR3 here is CSAGRDRAHGQYF. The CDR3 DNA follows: TGCAGTGCTGGCCGGGACCGCGCCCACGGGCAGTACTTC.

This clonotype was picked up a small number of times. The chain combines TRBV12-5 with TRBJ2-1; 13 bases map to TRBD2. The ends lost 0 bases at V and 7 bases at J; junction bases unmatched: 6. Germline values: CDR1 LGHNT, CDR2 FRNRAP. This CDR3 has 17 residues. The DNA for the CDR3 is TGTGCTAGTGGTTTGGTAAGGACTAGCGGGAGCTTGAATGAGCAGTTCTTC. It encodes CASGLVRTSGSLNEQFF.

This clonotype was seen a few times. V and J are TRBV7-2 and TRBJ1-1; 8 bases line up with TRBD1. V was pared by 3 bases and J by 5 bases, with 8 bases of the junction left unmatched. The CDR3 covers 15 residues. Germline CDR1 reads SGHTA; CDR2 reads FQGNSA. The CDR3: CASSLGDRKNTEAFF. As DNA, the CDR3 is TGTGCCAGCAGCTTGGGGGACAGGAAGAATACTGAAGCTTTCTTT.

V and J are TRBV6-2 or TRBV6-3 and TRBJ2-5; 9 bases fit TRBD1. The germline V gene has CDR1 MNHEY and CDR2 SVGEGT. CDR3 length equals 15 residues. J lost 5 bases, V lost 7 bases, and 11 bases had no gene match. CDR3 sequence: CASTQGQGVGETQYF. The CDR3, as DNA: TGTGCCAGCACCCAGGGACAGGGCGTGGGGGAGACCCAGTACTTC.

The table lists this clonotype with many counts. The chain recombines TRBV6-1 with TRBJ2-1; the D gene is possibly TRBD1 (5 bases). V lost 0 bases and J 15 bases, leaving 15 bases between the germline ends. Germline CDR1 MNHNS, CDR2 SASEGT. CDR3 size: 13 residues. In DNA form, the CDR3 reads TGTGCCAGCAGTGAAGCGCGGACATCTCAGCCGTTCTTC. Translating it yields CASSEARTSQPFF.

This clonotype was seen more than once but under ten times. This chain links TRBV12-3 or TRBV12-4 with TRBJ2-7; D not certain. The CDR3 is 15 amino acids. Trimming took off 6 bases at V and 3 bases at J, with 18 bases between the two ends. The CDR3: CASSLLSANHYEQYF. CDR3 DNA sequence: TGTGCCAGCAGCCTCCTCTCAGCGAACCACTACGAGCAGTACTTC.

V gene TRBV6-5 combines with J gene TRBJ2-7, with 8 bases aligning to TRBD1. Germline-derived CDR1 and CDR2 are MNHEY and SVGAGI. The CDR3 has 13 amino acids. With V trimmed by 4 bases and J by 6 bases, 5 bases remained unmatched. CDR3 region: CASSSYRGVEQYF. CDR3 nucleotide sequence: TGTGCCAGCAGTTCTTACAGGGGGGTCGAGCAGTACTTC.